Shown below are 10 T cell receptor beta chains from a single sample sequenced in a study of blood T cell repertoires in COVID-19. Repertoires were generated with immunoSEQ multiplex PCR, while TCRdb's copy carries only in-frame clones and drops some. The data contain approximately 72,000 clones, under 90% of them singletons. The sample comprised peripheral blood. These TCRs come from a man between 60 and 70 years old with acute or convalescent COVID-19.

This chain connects TRBV19 to TRBJ1-2; 8 bases match TRBD1. Germline CDR1 is LNHDA and CDR2 is SQIVND (reference sequence). J lost 2 bases, V lost 7 bases, and 6 bases had no gene match. The CDR3 consists of 14 residues. The CDR3 nucleotides are TGTGCCAGTACCCCGCAGGGGGCAAACTATGGCTACACCTTC. It translates to CASTPQGANYGYTF.

The table lists this clone with a count of one. This chain uses TRBV30 with TRBJ1-3; no clear D gene. V dropped 2 bases and J dropped 3 bases, with 14 bases sitting between them. The CDR3 contains 15 residues. The germline gives CDR1 GTSNPN, CDR2 SVGIG (reference sequence). The CDR3 DNA follows: TGTGCCTGGAGTTTGGCAGGCCCTTATGGAAACACCATATATTTT. This codes for CAWSLAGPYGNTIYF.

The J gene is TRBJ2-3, the V gene TRBV10-2; D is unclear. CDR3 length: 11 residues. V gave up 5 bases and J gave up 2 bases, with 2 bases separating them. Germline V lookup: CDR1 WSHSY, CDR2 SAAADI. The CDR3 protein is CASSLTDTQYF. The CDR3 DNA is TGCGCCAGCAGTCTCACAGATACGCAGTATTTT.

The genes are TRBV6-4 and TRBJ2-1; 8 nucleotides align to TRBD1. The germline V gene has CDR1 MRHNA and CDR2 SNTAGT. J was trimmed by 6 bases and V by 6 bases; bases with no gene match: 4. The CDR3 spans 13 residues. Written as DNA, the CDR3 is TGTGCCAGCAGCCCGGACAGGGCCAATGAGCAGTTCTTC. It encodes CASSPDRANEQFF.

The chain joins TRBV30 to TRBJ2-1; D perhaps matches TRBD1 (6 bases). The CDR3 loop spans 14 amino acids. V was clipped by 3 bases and J by 7 bases, with 16 bases between them. The germline CDR1 and CDR2 sequences are GTSNPN and SVGIG (reference sequence). In nucleotides, the CDR3 is TGTGCCTGGAGAAATACAGGGTCGGGGAATGAGCAGTTCTTC. Its translation is CAWRNTGSGNEQFF.

The chain carries TRBV5-1 and TRBJ2-2, with 7 positions matching TRBD2. This CDR3 has 14 amino acids. CDR1 and CDR2 (germline): SGHRS, YFSETQ. The V gene end was trimmed by 0 bases and the J gene end by 6 bases; junction bases not matched to a gene: 2. CDR3 in amino acids: CASSLGGGAGELFF. CDR3 bases: TGCGCCAGCAGCTTGGGCGGGGGTGCCGGGGAGCTGTTTTTT.

The rearrangement uses TRBV4-1 and TRBJ1-2; TRBD1 agrees at 9 bases. The CDR3 contains 15 residues. The ends lost 4 bases at V and 4 bases at J; junction bases unmatched: 7. Germline CDR1 is MGHRA and CDR2 is YSYEKL. CDR3 nucleotides: TGCGCCAGCAGCCCCCGACAGGGGGATGCCTATGGCTACACCTTC. As protein: CASSPRQGDAYGYTF.

The CDR3 sequence: CASSEIGQSNYGYTF. DNA of the CDR3: TGCGCCAGCAGTGAGATAGGACAGAGCAACTATGGCTACACCTTC. V is TRBV10-1 and J is TRBJ1-2; a possible D gene is TRBD1 (6 bases). Looked up from germline, CDR1 is WNHNN and CDR2 is SYGVQD (reference sequence). CDR3 length equals 15 residues. The V end was cut by 2 bases, the J end by 2 bases, with 12 bases between.

The gene calls are TRBV18 and TRBJ1-6, with 9 bases fitting TRBD1. CDR3 size: 15 residues. Trimming removed 3 bases from V and 8 bases from J; junction bases left unmatched: 5. Germline V CDR1 and CDR2: KGHSH, LQKENI. The CDR3 DNA follows: TGTGCCAGCTCACCTGGGACAGGGAATGATTCACCCCTCCACTTT. It codes for CASSPGTGNDSPLHF.

This chain connects TRBV12-5 to TRBJ2-1; 8 nucleotides line up with TRBD1. With 6 bases clipped from V and 1 base from J, the junction kept 8 bases outside the gene matches. CDR1 is LGHNT and CDR2 is FRNRAP in the germline V gene. The CDR3 spans 16 residues. CDR3 protein: CASGATGTGSYNEQFF. The CDR3 nucleotides are TGTGCTAGTGGCGCTACCGGGACAGGTTCCTACAATGAGCAGTTCTTC.